Below, 14 T cell receptor beta chains from the same sample are listed, as sequenced in a study of T cells in Graves' hyperthyroidism and ophthalmopathy. RNA transcripts yielded amplified TCR beta CDR3 regions. HTBI primers were employed in a first-round RT-PCR of the TCR CDR3. TCRdb re-called the multiplex PCR reads through MiXCR, storing one row per CDR3 protein. The data contain around 340,000 distinct CDR3 sequences, approximately 18% of them singletons. The material sequenced was blood. All receptors derive from a woman aged 25 to 39 with Graves' hyperthyroidism that later progressed to Graves' ophthalmopathy.

The table lists this clonotype with a few counts. The chain employs TRBV4-1 and TRBJ2-7; D not resolved. The CDR3 runs 13 residues. Germline V CDR1 and CDR2: MGHRA, YSYEKL. The germline V and J ends were trimmed by 1 base and 7 bases, with 11 bases remaining between them. In DNA form, the CDR3 reads TGCGCCAGCAGCCAAGTATCCGGGTTTGAGCAGTACTTC. Protein product: CASSQVSGFEQYF.

This clonotype was recorded at least ten times. The CDR3 spells CSARGGGDDSSHETQYF. The CDR3 DNA reads as TGCAGTGCTAGGGGTGGAGGCGACGACAGCAGTCACGAGACCCAGTACTTC. This chain joins TRBV20-1 and TRBJ2-5; perhaps D is TRBD1 or TRBD2 (5 bases each). V was clipped by 3 bases and J by 5 bases, with 25 bases between them. This CDR3 has 17 amino acids. CDR1 DFQATT and CDR2 SNEGSKA come from the germline V gene (reference sequence).

This rearrangement joins TRBV5-1 to TRBJ1-4; D call uncertain. CDR3 length: 15 residues. In germline, CDR1 is SGHRS, CDR2 YFSETQ. Trimming removed 0 bases from V and 8 bases from J, with 14 bases in between. CDR3 coding DNA: TGCGCCAGCAGCTTGGGTGCGGCAGGAGGGGAAAAACTGTTTTTT. Its protein is CASSLGAAGGEKLFF.

The V and J genes are TRBV29-1 and TRBJ2-4; D could derive from TRBD1 or TRBD2 (5 bases each). The germline V gene has CDR1 SQVTM and CDR2 ANQGSEA. There are 11 residues in the CDR3. The V and J ends lost 4 bases and 9 bases respectively, with 10 bases between them. CDR3: CSVGQGAIQYF. In DNA form, the CDR3 reads TGCAGCGTTGGGCAGGGAGCCATTCAGTACTTC.

The gene calls are TRBV29-1 and TRBJ2-3; tentatively, D is TRBD1 (6 bases). Trimming stripped 2 bases from V and 2 bases from J, with 23 bases between. Germline CDR1 and CDR2: SQVTM and ANQGSEA. CDR3 size: 18 residues. The CDR3 nucleotides read TGCAGCGTTGAATTATCGGCAGGGGTTTTGACTTTCACAGATACGCAGTATTTT. Translation: CSVELSAGVLTFTDTQYF.

Regarding this clonotype: A much larger clone sits a single nucleotide away, making a read error possible. The CDR3 loop is CASLLTIGQPQHF. The CDR3 DNA reads as TGTGCCAGCTTACTTACCATAGGGCAGCCCCAGCATTTT. The rearrangement joins TRBV18 to TRBJ1-5; D uncertain. The germline gives CDR1 KGHSH, CDR2 LQKENI. The CDR3 consists of 13 residues. Deletions cut 7 bases from V and 7 bases from J, with 14 bases between.

The V and J genes are TRBV20-1 and TRBJ2-3; D is unclear. Per the germline V gene, CDR1 is DFQATT and CDR2 is SNEGSKA (reference sequence). The CDR3 has 15 amino acids. With 3 bases removed from V and 1 base from J, the gap between germline ends came to 14 bases. In nucleotides, the CDR3 is TGCAGTGCTAGGGGTAGCTCCCCTGGCACAGATACGCAGTATTTT. It translates to CSARGSSPGTDTQYF.

This clonotype has at least ten counts. V usage is TRBV13 and J usage is TRBJ2-1, with 7 bases that match TRBD1. The trim removed 6 bases at V and 1 base at J, leaving 6 bases unmatched. This CDR3 has 15 residues. Per the germline V gene, CDR1 is PRHDT and CDR2 is FYEKMQ (reference sequence). In nucleotides, the CDR3 is TGTGCCAGCAGTCAAGACAGGGATTCCTACAATGAGCAGTTCTTC. Translation gives CASSQDRDSYNEQFF.

The gene calls are TRBV19 and TRBJ2-3, with D perhaps TRBD1 or TRBD2 (6 bases each). CDR3 length equals 15 residues. Germline V gene data show CDR1 as LNHDA and CDR2 as SQIVND (reference sequence). Trimming pared 3 bases from V and 0 bases from J, leaving 10 bases between. CDR3 residues: CASSMRGQSTDTQYF. The CDR3 DNA reads TGTGCCAGTAGTATGCGGGGACAAAGCACAGATACGCAGTATTTT.

This clonotype was picked up many times. The CDR3 DNA sequence: TGTGCCAGCAGCCAAGCGCAGGGTTGGAATTCACCCCTCCACTTT. It yields the protein CASSQAQGWNSPLHF. The chain combines TRBV14 with TRBJ1-6, with D possibly TRBD1 on 5 matching bases. Germline CDR1 and CDR2: SGHDN and FVKESK. Trimming took 1 base from V and 7 from J, leaving 11 bases between them. The CDR3 sequence is 15 residues long.

The chain links TRBV12-3 or TRBV12-4 to TRBJ2-3; the match to TRBD2 covers 8 bases. CDR3 length equals 15 residues. Trimming at V came to 6 bases and at J to 0 bases, leaving 5 bases not matched to a gene. CDR3 sequence: CASSPLAASTDTQYF. DNA for the CDR3: TGTGCCAGCAGCCCACTAGCGGCGAGCACAGATACGCAGTATTTT.

This clonotype was recorded many times. This chain links TRBV24-1 with TRBJ2-3, with 7 bases identical to TRBD1. V was pared by 5 bases and J by 4 bases, with 8 bases of the junction left unmatched. The CDR3 extends over 15 amino acids. The germline CDR1 and CDR2 sequences are KGHDR and SFDVKD. As DNA, the CDR3 is TGTGCCACCAGTGTTTGGGCAGGGGGAGCAGATACGCAGTATTTT. Its translation: CATSVWAGGADTQYF.

This clonotype came up many times. V gene TRBV29-1 combines with J gene TRBJ2-1; 9 bases are a match to TRBD1. This CDR3 comprises 15 residues. The germline V gene encodes CDR1 SQVTM and CDR2 ANQGSEA. The V segment lost 3 bases and the J segment 8 bases; nucleotides outside the gene matches: 11. The CDR3 is CSVEERGQGSDEQFF. In DNA form, the CDR3 reads TGCAGCGTTGAGGAAAGGGGACAGGGATCGGATGAGCAGTTCTTC.

This clonotype has only a few counts. V and J are TRBV5-1 and TRBJ1-4, with 8 bases fitting TRBD1. Germline lookup yields CDR1 SGHRS and CDR2 YFSETQ. The CDR3 length is 16 residues. Trimming removed 4 bases from V and 5 bases from J; junction bases left unmatched: 10. As DNA, the CDR3 is TGCGCCAGCAGCACGAACGGACAGGGCCAAAATGAAAAACTGTTTTTT. This gives the protein CASSTNGQGQNEKLFF.